This T cell receptor (beta chain) derives from a study of human T cells and chemical hapten exposure. The wider study: In the sensitization step, 2% DPC was placed on about 2 cm by about 2 cm of upper inner arm skin. Per-sample TCR yields varied mainly from small pooled library volume differences.

Time point denoted: patch test 3, about 24 weeks after DPC sensitization. Regarding treatment: therapeutic diphenylcyclopropenone sensitization with weekly scalp DPC. Blood was drawn before each patch test was applied. MiXCR, applied by TCRdb to the RACE reads, yields one record per CDR3 protein. The data show 80,000 to 100,000 distinct CDR3 sequences, 11% seen once. CDR3 size: 14 residues. CDR1 and CDR2 (germline): GTSNPN, SVGIG (reference sequence). With V trimmed by 5 bases and J by 5 bases, 12 bases remained unmatched. Details on this clonotype: Its target is not known.

Study-wide findings and caveats: Relative to controls, expanded TCRs formed significantly more large CDR3 similarity clusters.

The sample was whole blood, taken in connection with sensitization to the hapten diphenylcyclopropenone (DPC). This receptor was taken from a woman aged 25 to 39 with alopecia areata. Some clones in this sample may be carry-over from other donors' samples. The chain joins TRBV30 to TRBJ2-7; 7 bases agree with TRBD1. The CDR3 DNA reads TGTGCCTGGGGTCACAAGGGGGCGTCTGACGAGCAGTACTTC. It yields the protein CAWGHKGASDEQYF.